This TCR beta chain was sequenced during a study of blood T cell repertoires in COVID-19. Study as a whole: Researchers got acute and convalescent COVID-19 samples from the United States, Italy and Spain. T cells, B-cell-depleted T cells, or PBMCs provided the cDNA or gDNA that served as material.

This CDR3 spans 13 amino acids. The V gene lost 7 bases and the J gene lost 2 bases, with 10 bases spanning the gap. The germline gives CDR1 MNHNY, CDR2 SVGAGI (reference sequence). Per the authors' pipeline: Counts of nucleated cells, estimated from reference gene primer amplification, were obtained. TCRdb keeps only in-frame clones here, not all; method: immunoSEQ multiplex PCR. That table gives V, J and clone size, and the DNA gave D and trimming. The sample carries about 250,000 clones, roughly 88% recorded once. A Seattle source enrolled patients during active infection and followed them longitudinally.

This TCR came from a woman younger than 45 with COVID-19, enrolled during active disease. Sequencing used peripheral blood. The rearrangement uses TRBV6-6 and TRBJ2-3, with D perhaps TRBD2 (5 bases). The CDR3 sequence: CASISRDTDTQYF. CDR3 in DNA: TGTGCCAGCATAAGCCGGGACACAGATACGCAGTATTTT.